This entry is about one T cell receptor (beta chain). Its antigen is unknown. The source of the sample is a study of T cells after yellow fever vaccination. Overall study results and limits: Weaker, the secondary response peaked sooner, at day 5 versus 15. A minor fraction of clonotypes spanned both CD4 and CD8 compartments. Bulk-population clonotypes that are abundant could appear as contaminants in FACS-sorted repertoires.

Germline V CDR1 and CDR2: SGHRS, YFSETQ. This CDR3 comprises 15 residues. J lost 3 bases, V lost 4 bases, and 10 bases had no gene match. TCR cDNA was made by 5'RACE template switching, adding a universal primer site and UMIs. TCRdb recomputed calls from the 5' RACE reads with MiXCR, one row per CDR3 protein. The sample consists of roughly 500,000 distinct CDR3 sequences, 15% to 20% of them appearing once. This TCR came from a man under 40 who received the YFV17D yellow fever vaccine. The chain carries TRBV5-1 and TRBJ2-7; 7 bases align to TRBD2. The sample consisted of PBMCs, taken 15 days after the yellow fever booster vaccination. The CDR3 loop reads CASSPKDPGGYEQYF. The CDR3 coding sequence is TGCGCCAGCAGCCCTAAGGACCCGGGAGGCTACGAGCAGTACTTC.